Reported below is one T cell receptor beta chain. This clonotype appeared once. The antigen it binds to is not known. This likely comes from a read error, as the CDR3 has no conserved phenylalanine or tryptophan at its end. The data were taken from a study of human T cells and chemical hapten exposure (dated by TCRdb to the early 2020s). Regarding the research as a whole: For sensitization, 2% DPC in acetone was applied to a 2 cm by 2 cm area of upper inner arm skin. Most of the patients in the cohort were female, and the cohort covered alopecia areata with under or over 50% scalp involvement, alopecia totalis and alopecia universalis. Libraries were combined into a pool for sequencing, and differences in TCR yield between samples came mainly from small differences in library volumes within the pool. Throughout the study period of about 22 weeks, patients also received therapeutic DPC doses to the scalp every week. Under 30 alopecia patients gave blood for TCR sequencing at one to four time points (pre-sensitization, 2, 6 and 24 weeks). The study tracked peripheral blood TCR repertoire changes in vivo during primary and secondary sensitization to the hapten diphenylcyclopropenone (DPC) in alopecia patients. Blood samples were taken from patients before sensitization (week 0) and at 2, 6 and about 24 weeks after DPC sensitization. Patch testing on the upper back used Finn chambers containing 0.01% DPC, with scoring done after 6 days according to International Contact Dermatitis Research Group standards. What the authors observed across the whole study: DPC sensitization did not change the number of TCRs with a frequency above 1 in 1000, and there was no evidence of changes in global repertoire structure. Repeated subsampling changed both the strength of the expansion versus patch-test correlation and the threshold at which the correlation became significant. Expanded TCRs formed significantly more large CDR3 similarity clusters than pre-sensitization or healthy control sets, consistent with antigen-driven responses. Because every patient had alopecia, a presumed autoimmune disease, the patients' immune response might differ from that of healthy individuals. Patch test score was positively correlated with the number of PT1 expanded TCRs, with significance at thresholds 8, 16 and 32 but not at 4.

With termini counted, the CDR3 has 14 amino acids. The entry retains the CDR3 DNA only, 42 bases that are in frame from base 1. Between the V and J ends, shortened by 5 bases and 3 bases respectively, the junction contains 15 bases. The germline V gene (reference sequence) sets CDR1 to DFQATT and CDR2 to SNEGSKA. The receptor library was made with RACE. The run used a NextSeq 500. Library preparation attached unique molecular identifiers to individual cDNA molecules for quantitative, reproducible TCR counting. Each blood RNA sample was used to sequence both TCR alpha and TCR beta chains. Under the source paper's analysis protocol: Samples had a median of about 90,000 TCRs, with a range from roughly 20,000 to 690,600. V, J and CDR3 annotation of the TCR reads was performed with the Decombinator software suite. For the PS versus PT1 abundance plots, all samples were subsampled to the same number of TCRs (28,000). Expanded TCRs were defined as absent before sensitization and observed at least eight times at the 2-week time point. TCRdb cleaned the public reads at Q25 with fastp, built clones with MiXCR and kept in-frame beta chains. Each record represents a unique CDR3 protein, reported with the most common genes and DNA among its rows. None of the V and J calls come from the authors' own analysis; TCRdb made them. The sample profile shows 55,000 to 75,000 distinct CDR3 sequences; roughly 12% of them were found once. 2.4% of the sample is held by the ten biggest clonotypes.

The sample's time point label is to be understood as: patch test 3, about 24 weeks after DPC sensitization. In light of the paper, this sample's treatment or condition label describes: therapeutic diphenylcyclopropenone sensitization with weekly scalp DPC. At each patch-test visit, blood was drawn before the patch test was applied. Patients were considered eligible if aged 18 to 70, diagnosed with alopecia and deemed suitable for DPC therapy, and patients were excluded if pregnant. Total RNA was isolated from unfractionated whole blood collected in Tempus Blood RNA tubes. The chain uses TRBV20-1 and TRBJ2-3; the D region possibly corresponds to TRBD2 (5 bases align). This sequence was found in a young man with alopecia areata. Some clones in this sample may be carry-over from other donors' samples. The sequences come from whole blood, collected in connection with sensitization to the hapten diphenylcyclopropenone (DPC). The CDR3 protein sequence reads: CSALPGSFTDTQYL. In nucleotides, the sequence is TGCAGTGCTCTCCCGGGATCCTTTACAGATACGCAGTATTTA.